The source of this T cell receptor beta chain is a study of cytomegalovirus exposure and HLA in healthy donors. Study-wide results and limits: What TCR beta sequences reportedly achieved was accurate prediction of HLA-A and HLA-B alleles in most subjects. It was approximately 160 TCR beta chains that were listed as cytomegalovirus-associated. A missense DCLRE1C variant was associated with V- and J-gene trimming of TCR beta chains in a later analysis, and an independent cohort replicated the association.

V gave up 6 bases and J gave up 4 bases; unmatched junction bases: 5. The CDR3 has 15 residues. From germline, CDR1 is ENHRY and CDR2 SYGVKD. 60 Vbeta and 13 Jbeta primers were used in PCR. The method was immunoSEQ multiplex PCR; TCRdb's version includes in-frame clones alone and lacks a portion of them. This sample has about 140,000 clones; approximately 82% occur once, and the top ten carry approximately 2%. Of note for this clone: Its specificity is unknown.

V usage is TRBV10-3 and J usage is TRBJ2-2; 10 nucleotides match TRBD2. Specimen: PBMCs. The origin of this receptor is a woman aged 40-49 years in good health and CMV-seronegative. The CDR3 nucleotides read TGTGCCATCAGGGATAGCGGGAGGAGCACCGGGGAGCTGTTTTTT. Translated, it gives CAIRDSGRSTGELFF.